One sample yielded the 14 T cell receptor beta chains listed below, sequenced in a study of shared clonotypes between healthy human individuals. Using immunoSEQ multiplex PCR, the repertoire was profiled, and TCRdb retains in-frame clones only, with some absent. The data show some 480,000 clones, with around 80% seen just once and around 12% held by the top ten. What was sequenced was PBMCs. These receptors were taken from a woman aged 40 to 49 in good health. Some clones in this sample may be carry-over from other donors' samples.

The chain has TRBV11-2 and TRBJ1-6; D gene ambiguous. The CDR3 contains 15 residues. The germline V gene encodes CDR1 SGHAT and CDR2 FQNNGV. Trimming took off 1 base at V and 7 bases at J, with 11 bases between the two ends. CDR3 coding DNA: TGTGCCAGCAGCTTAGTGTTTCCGGTGAATTCACCCCTCCACTTT. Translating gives CASSLVFPVNSPLHF.

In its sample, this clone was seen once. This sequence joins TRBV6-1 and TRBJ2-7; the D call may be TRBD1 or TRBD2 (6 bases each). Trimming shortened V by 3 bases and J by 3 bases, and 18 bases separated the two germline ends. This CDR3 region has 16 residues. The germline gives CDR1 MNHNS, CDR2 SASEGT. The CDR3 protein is CASSDRGHTIDYEQYF. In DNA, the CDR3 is TGTGCCAGCAGTGATCGGGGGCACACGATTGACTACGAGCAGTACTTC.

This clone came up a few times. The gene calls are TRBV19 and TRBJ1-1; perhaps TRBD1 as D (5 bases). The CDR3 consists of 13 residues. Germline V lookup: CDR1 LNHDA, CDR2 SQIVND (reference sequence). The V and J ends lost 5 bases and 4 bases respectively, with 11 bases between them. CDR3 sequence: CASSVQVRTEAFF. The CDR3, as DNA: TGTGCCAGTAGTGTACAGGTTCGCACTGAAGCTTTCTTT.

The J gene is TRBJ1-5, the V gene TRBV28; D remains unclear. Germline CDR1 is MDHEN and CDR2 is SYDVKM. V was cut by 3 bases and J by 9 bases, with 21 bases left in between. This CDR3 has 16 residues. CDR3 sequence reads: CASSLVLGRATGPQHF. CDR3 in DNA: TGTGCCAGCAGTTTGGTCCTGGGTAGGGCTACCGGGCCCCAGCATTTT.

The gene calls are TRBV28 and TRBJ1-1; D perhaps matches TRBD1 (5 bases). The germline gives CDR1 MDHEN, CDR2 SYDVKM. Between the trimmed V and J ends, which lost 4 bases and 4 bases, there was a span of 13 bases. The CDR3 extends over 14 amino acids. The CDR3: CASSSLRDGTEAFF. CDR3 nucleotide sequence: TGTGCCAGCAGTTCCCTCCGGGACGGCACTGAAGCTTTCTTT.

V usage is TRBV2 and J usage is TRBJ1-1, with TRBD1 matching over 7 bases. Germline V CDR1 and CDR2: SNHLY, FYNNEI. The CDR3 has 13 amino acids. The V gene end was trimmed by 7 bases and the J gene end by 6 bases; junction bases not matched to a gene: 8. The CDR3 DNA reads TGTGCCAGCAATCCGACAGGGACATCTGAAGCTTTCTTT. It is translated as CASNPTGTSEAFF.

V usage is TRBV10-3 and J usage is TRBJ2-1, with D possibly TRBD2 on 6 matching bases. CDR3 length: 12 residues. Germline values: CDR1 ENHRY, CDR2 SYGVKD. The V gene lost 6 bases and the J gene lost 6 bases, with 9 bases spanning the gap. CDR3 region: CAIRGLANEQFF. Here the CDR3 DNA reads TGTGCCATCAGGGGACTTGCCAATGAGCAGTTCTTC.

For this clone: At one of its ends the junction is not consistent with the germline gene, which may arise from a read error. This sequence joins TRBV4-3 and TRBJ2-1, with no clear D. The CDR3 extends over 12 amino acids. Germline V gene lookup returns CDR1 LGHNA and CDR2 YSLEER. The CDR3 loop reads CASSQDRARLVF. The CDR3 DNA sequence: TGCGCCAGCAGCCAAGATAGGGCTAGATTGGTCTTC.

CDR3: CASSFDPGGGEQFF. The CDR3 DNA reads TGTGCCAGCAGCTTCGACCCCGGAGGAGGTGAGCAGTTCTTC. The rearrangement links TRBV5-4 to TRBJ2-1; possible D gene TRBD2, 5 bases. The germline CDR1 and CDR2 sequences are SGHNT and YYREEE (reference sequence). V lost 2 bases and J 9 bases, leaving 15 bases between the germline ends. CDR3 length: 14 amino acids.

The CDR3 nucleotides are TGCGCCAGCAGCCTAGGGGAGGGTGGGAAAGGCGGGGAGCTGTTTTTT. Translation gives CASSLGEGGKGGELFF. The chain links TRBV4-1 to TRBJ2-2, with TRBD2 matching 7 bases. Unmatched junction bases numbered 12, after V lost 4 bases and J lost 7 bases. Germline V gene sequence: CDR1 MGHRA, CDR2 YSYEKL. This CDR3 region has 16 residues.

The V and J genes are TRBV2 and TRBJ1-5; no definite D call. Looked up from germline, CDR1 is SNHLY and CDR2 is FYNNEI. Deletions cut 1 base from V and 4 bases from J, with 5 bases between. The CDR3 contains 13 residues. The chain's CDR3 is CASSEGKNQPQHF. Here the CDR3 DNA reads TGTGCCAGCAGTGAAGGGAAAAATCAGCCCCAGCATTTT.

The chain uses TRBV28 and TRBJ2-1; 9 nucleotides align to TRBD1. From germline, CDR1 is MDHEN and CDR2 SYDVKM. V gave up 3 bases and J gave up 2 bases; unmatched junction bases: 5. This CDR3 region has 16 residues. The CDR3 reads CASSFPGQGPYNEQFF. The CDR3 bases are TGTGCCAGCAGTTTCCCAGGACAGGGGCCCTACAATGAGCAGTTCTTC.

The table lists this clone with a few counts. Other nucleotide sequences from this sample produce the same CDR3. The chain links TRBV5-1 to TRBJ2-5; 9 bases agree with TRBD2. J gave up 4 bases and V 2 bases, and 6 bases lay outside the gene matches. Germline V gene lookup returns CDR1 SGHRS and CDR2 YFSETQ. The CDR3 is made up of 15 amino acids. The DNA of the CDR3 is TGCGCCAGCAGCTTAGCAGCGGGAGGTGGAGAGACCCAGTACTTC. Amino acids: CASSLAAGGGETQYF.

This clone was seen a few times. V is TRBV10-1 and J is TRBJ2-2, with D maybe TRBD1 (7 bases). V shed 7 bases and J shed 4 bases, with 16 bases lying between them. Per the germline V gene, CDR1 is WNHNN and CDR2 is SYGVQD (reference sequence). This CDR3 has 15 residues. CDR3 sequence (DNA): TGCGCCAGCAATGATCCAGGGGGGAGCACCGGGGAGCTGTTTTTT. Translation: CASNDPGGSTGELFF.